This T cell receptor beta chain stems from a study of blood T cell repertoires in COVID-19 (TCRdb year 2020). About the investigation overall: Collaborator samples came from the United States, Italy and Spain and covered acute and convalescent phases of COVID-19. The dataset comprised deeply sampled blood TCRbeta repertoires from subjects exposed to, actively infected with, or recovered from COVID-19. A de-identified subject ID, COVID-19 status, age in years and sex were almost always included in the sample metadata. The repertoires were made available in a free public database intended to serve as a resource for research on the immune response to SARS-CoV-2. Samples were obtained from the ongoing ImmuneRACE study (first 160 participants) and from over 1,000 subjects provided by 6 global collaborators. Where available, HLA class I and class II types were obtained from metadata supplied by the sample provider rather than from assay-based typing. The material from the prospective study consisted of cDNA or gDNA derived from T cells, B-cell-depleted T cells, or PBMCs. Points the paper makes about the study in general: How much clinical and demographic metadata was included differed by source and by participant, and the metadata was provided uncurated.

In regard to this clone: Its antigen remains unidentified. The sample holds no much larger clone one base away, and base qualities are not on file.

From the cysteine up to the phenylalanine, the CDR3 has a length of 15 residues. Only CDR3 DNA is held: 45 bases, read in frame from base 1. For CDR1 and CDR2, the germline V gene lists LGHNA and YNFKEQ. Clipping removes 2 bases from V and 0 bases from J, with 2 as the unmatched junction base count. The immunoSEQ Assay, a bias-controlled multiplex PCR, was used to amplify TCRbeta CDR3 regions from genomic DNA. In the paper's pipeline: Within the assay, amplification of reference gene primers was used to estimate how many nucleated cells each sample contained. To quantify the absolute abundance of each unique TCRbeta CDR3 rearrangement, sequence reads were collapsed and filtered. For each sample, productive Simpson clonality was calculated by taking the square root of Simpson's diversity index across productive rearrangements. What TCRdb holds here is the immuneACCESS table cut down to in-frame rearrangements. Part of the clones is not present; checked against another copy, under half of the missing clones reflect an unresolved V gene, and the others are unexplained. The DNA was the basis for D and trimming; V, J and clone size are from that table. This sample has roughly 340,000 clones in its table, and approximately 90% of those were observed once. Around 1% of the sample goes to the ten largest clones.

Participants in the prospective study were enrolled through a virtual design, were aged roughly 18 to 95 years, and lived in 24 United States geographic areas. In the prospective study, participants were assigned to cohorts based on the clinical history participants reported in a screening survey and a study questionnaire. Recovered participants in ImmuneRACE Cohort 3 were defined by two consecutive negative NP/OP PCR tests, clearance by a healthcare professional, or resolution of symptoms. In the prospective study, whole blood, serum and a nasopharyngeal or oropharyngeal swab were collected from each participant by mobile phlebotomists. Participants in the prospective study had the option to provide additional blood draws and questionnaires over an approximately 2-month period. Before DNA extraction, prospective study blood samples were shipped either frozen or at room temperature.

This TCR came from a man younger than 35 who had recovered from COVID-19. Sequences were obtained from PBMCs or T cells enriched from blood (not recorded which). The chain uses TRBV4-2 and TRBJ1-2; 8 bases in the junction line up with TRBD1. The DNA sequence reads TGTGCCAGCAGCCAACAGGGGGCCGCTAACTATGGCTACACCTTC. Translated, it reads CASSQQGAANYGYTF.